These T cell receptor beta chains were read from a single sample in a study of control samples from healthy donors and cancer patients. Only in-frame clones appear in the TCRdb table, and some are missing; sequencing was by immunoSEQ multiplex PCR. The profile covers some 200,000 clones, with 91% appearing a single time and approximately 1.5% taken by the ten largest. Sequences were obtained from blood. These receptors came from a woman under 40 in good health. Each CDR3 is given with its conserved first and last residue. A D gene is named only where the DNA matches it firmly. The size of a clone is reported for some rows only, either as once, few or many, or as a class for expanded clones.

d_call | j_call | v_call | clone_size | cdr3_aa
NA | TRBJ1-2 | TRBV3-1/TRBV3-2 | NA | CASSQTENYGYTF
NA | TRBJ1-5 | TRBV20-1 | NA | CSASRRGQPQHF
TRBD2 | TRBJ2-2 | TRBV11-3 | few | CASSPSPSGGATGELFF
NA | TRBJ1-4 | TRBV14 | NA | CASSQARHATNEKLFF
NA | TRBJ1-1 | TRBV7-2 | NA | CASSLVGQLNTEAFF
TRBD1 | TRBJ1-4 | TRBV18 | NA | CASTSGGGNEKLFF
TRBD1 | TRBJ2-1 | TRBV4-2 | NA | CASSQDQGERGFF
TRBD2 | TRBJ2-1 | TRBV28 | NA | CASSFGSGSGQFF
NA | TRBJ1-1 | TRBV7-8 | NA | CASSLWLTENTEAFF
NA | TRBJ2-6 | TRBV6-2/TRBV6-3 | NA | CASSLQGSGANVLTF
TRBD1 | TRBJ1-6 | TRBV7-3 | NA | CASSSQGAGYNSPLHF
TRBD1 | TRBJ2-7 | TRBV6-5 | NA | CASSYRDRGYEQYF
NA | TRBJ1-1 | TRBV27 | NA | CASSLLGGTEAFF
NA | TRBJ1-5 | TRBV7-9 | NA | CASSQGDQPQHF
TRBD2 | TRBJ2-1 | TRBV9 | NA | CASSVERREGEQFF
TRBD2 | TRBJ2-3 | TRBV6-5 | NA | CASSYGTRADTQYF
NA | TRBJ1-2 | TRBV27 | NA | CASSRRGNYGYTF
TRBD2 | TRBJ2-1 | TRBV7-3 | NA | CASNPTSGRASNEQFF
TRBD1 | TRBJ2-7 | TRBV28 | NA | CASSLFSGGPSYEQYF
NA | TRBJ2-7 | TRBV11-2 | NA | CASSLRDEQYF
TRBD1 | TRBJ1-4 | TRBV6-2/TRBV6-3 | NA | CASSYSRTGTNEKLFF
TRBD1 | TRBJ2-2 | TRBV7-3 | once | CASSLQGAIGELFF
NA | TRBJ2-7 | TRBV9 | NA | CASSVSHEQYF
TRBD2 | TRBJ2-3 | TRBV5-1 | NA | CASSRTSGTSTDTQYF
NA | TRBJ1-2 | TRBV4-3 | NA | CASSQIPPTTSYGYTF
NA | TRBJ1-4 | TRBV28 | NA | CASSFRAEKLFF
NA | TRBJ2-3 | TRBV12-3/TRBV12-4 | NA | CASSEEVTDTQYF
NA | TRBJ2-5 | TRBV7-7 | once | CASSKNYGSRETQYF
TRBD1 | TRBJ1-3 | TRBV6-6 | NA | CASSYGQGGGGNTIYF
NA | TRBJ2-5 | TRBV12-5 | once | CASGLIGAETQYF
TRBD1 | TRBJ2-7 | TRBV12-3/TRBV12-4 | NA | CASRDDRGKQYF